This is a list of T cell receptor beta chains from one sample in a study of CD8 T cell repertoires and HIV-1 epitope variants. Antigens for these TCRs are unknown. Produced via immunoSEQ multiplex PCR; TCRdb's table is partial and in-frame only. Counted here are thousands of clones, over 55% occurring once; the ten biggest clones make up around 40%. Sequences were obtained from cultured CD8+ T cells derived from PBMCs. The receptors were gathered from a male donor with HIV. Both conserved end residues are part of each CDR3. A D gene is named only where the DNA matches it firmly. Clone size is not always given. Where it is, it says once, few, many or a class for expanded clones.

CDR3 protein: CASSVSSGTVSYEQYF
CDR3 DNA: TGTGCCAGCAGTGTATCCTCCGGGACGGTGTCCTACGAGCAGTACTTC
D gene: -
CDR3 length: 16
J gene: TRBJ2-7
V gene: TRBV27
clone size: large

CDR3 protein: CASSLETGTGYEQYF
CDR3 DNA: TGCGCCAGCAGCTTGGAAACAGGGACGGGCTACGAGCAGTACTTC
D gene: -
CDR3 length: 15
J gene: TRBJ2-7
V gene: TRBV5-1
clone size: -

CDR3 protein: CATRVRGPNGELFF
CDR3 DNA: TGTGCCACCAGGGTCAGGGGTCCTAACGGGGAGCTGTTTTTT
D gene: -
CDR3 length: 14
J gene: TRBJ2-2
V gene: TRBV27
clone size: few

CDR3 protein: CASSLGGGNEKLFF
CDR3 DNA: TGTGCCAGCAGTTTAGGAGGGGGCAATGAAAAACTGTTTTTT
D gene: TRBD1
CDR3 length: 14
J gene: TRBJ1-4
V gene: TRBV27
clone size: -

CDR3 protein: CASSDSGSAEQYF
CDR3 DNA: TGTGCCAGCAGTGACTCTGGATCCGCCGAGCAGTACTTC
D gene: -
CDR3 length: 13
J gene: TRBJ2-7
V gene: TRBV6-1
clone size: -

CDR3 protein: CASSSVDRDQETQYF
CDR3 DNA: TGTGCCAGCAGTTCCGTCGACCGAGACCAAGAGACCCAGTACTTC
D gene: -
CDR3 length: 15
J gene: TRBJ2-5
V gene: TRBV28
clone size: -

CDR3 protein: CASSPGSVATDTQYF
CDR3 DNA: TGTGCCAGCAGCCCCGGGAGCGTGGCCACAGATACGCAGTATTTT
D gene: -
CDR3 length: 15
J gene: TRBJ2-3
V gene: TRBV14
clone size: -

CDR3 protein: CASSVNDRRGNYGYTF
CDR3 DNA: TGTGCCAGCAGCGTAAACGACAGGCGGGGAAACTATGGCTACACCTTC
D gene: -
CDR3 length: 16
J gene: TRBJ1-2
V gene: TRBV9
clone size: -

CDR3 protein: CASSFPGQPNEKLFF
CDR3 DNA: TGTGCCAGCAGCTTTCCGGGACAGCCTAATGAAAAACTGTTTTTT
D gene: TRBD1
CDR3 length: 15
J gene: TRBJ1-4
V gene: TRBV7-9
clone size: few

CDR3 protein: CASSQTGGSGANVLTF
CDR3 DNA: TGCGCCAGCAGCCAGACAGGGGGCTCTGGGGCCAACGTCCTGACTTTC
D gene: TRBD1
CDR3 length: 16
J gene: TRBJ2-6
V gene: TRBV4-3
clone size: few

CDR3 protein: CASTGLETDTQYF
CDR3 DNA: TGTGCCAGCACGGGACTAGAAACAGATACGCAGTATTTT
D gene: -
CDR3 length: 13
J gene: TRBJ2-3
V gene: TRBV12-1
clone size: -

CDR3 protein: CASSFDSGSYGYTF
CDR3 DNA: TGTGCCAGCAGCTTCGATTCGGGAAGCTATGGCTACACCTTC
D gene: -
CDR3 length: 14
J gene: TRBJ1-2
V gene: TRBV5-5
clone size: few

CDR3 protein: CAKIRDRGWTEAFF
CDR3 DNA: TGTGCCAAGATAAGGGACAGGGGATGGACTGAAGCTTTCTTT
D gene: TRBD1
CDR3 length: 14
J gene: TRBJ1-1
V gene: TRBV19
clone size: -

CDR3 protein: CASSQVTGREGYNEQFF
CDR3 DNA: TGTGCCAGCAGCCAAGTGACAGGGAGGGAGGGATACAATGAGCAGTTCTTC
D gene: -
CDR3 length: 17
J gene: TRBJ2-1
V gene: TRBV4-2
clone size: few

CDR3 protein: CASSSPDRGRWYPEAFF
CDR3 DNA: TGTGCCAGCAGTTCCCCCGACAGGGGGCGTTGGTACCCTGAAGCTTTCTTT
D gene: TRBD1
CDR3 length: 17
J gene: TRBJ1-1
V gene: TRBV28
clone size: once

CDR3 protein: CASSSQSTGPRDIQYF
CDR3 DNA: TGTGCCAGCTCATCCCAGTCGACAGGCCCTCGAGACATTCAGTACTTC
D gene: -
CDR3 length: 16
J gene: TRBJ2-4
V gene: TRBV18
clone size: -

CDR3 protein: CASSLATGTYNEQFF
CDR3 DNA: TGTGCCAGCAGCTTAGCCACAGGAACCTACAATGAGCAGTTCTTC
D gene: -
CDR3 length: 15
J gene: TRBJ2-1
V gene: TRBV11-2
clone size: -

CDR3 protein: CASSERTEAFF
CDR3 DNA: TGTGCCAGCAGTGAAAGGACTGAAGCTTTCTTT
D gene: -
CDR3 length: 11
J gene: TRBJ1-1
V gene: TRBV6-1
clone size: -

CDR3 protein: CASSPSWSSGGELFF
CDR3 DNA: TGTGCCAGTAGTCCTAGCTGGAGTAGTGGCGGGGAGCTGTTTTTT
D gene: -
CDR3 length: 15
J gene: TRBJ2-2
V gene: TRBV19
clone size: -

CDR3 protein: CASMSGTYNSPLHF
CDR3 DNA: TGTGCCAGCATGTCGGGTACCTATAATTCACCCCTCCACTTT
D gene: -
CDR3 length: 14
J gene: TRBJ1-6
V gene: TRBV28
clone size: -

CDR3 protein: CASSQDWGHNEQFF
CDR3 DNA: TGCGCCAGCAGCCAAGATTGGGGCCACAATGAGCAGTTCTTC
D gene: -
CDR3 length: 14
J gene: TRBJ2-1
V gene: TRBV4-1
clone size: -

CDR3 protein: CASSPQGINWDTGELFF
CDR3 DNA: TGTGCCAGCAGCCCACAGGGAATCAATTGGGACACCGGGGAGCTGTTTTTT
D gene: -
CDR3 length: 17
J gene: TRBJ2-2
V gene: TRBV7-2
clone size: -

CDR3 protein: CASSLAAAGRDGYTF
CDR3 DNA: TGTGCCAGCAGCTTGGCCGCCGCAGGGAGAGATGGCTACACCTTC
D gene: -
CDR3 length: 15
J gene: TRBJ1-2
V gene: TRBV5-5
clone size: -

CDR3 protein: CASSQGYGYTF
CDR3 DNA: TGTGCCAGCTCTCAGGGCTATGGCTACACCTTC
D gene: -
CDR3 length: 11
J gene: TRBJ1-2
V gene: TRBV19
clone size: few

CDR3 protein: CSVEVEGQGSNEQYF
CDR3 DNA: TGCAGCGTTGAAGTTGAGGGACAGGGGTCGAACGAGCAGTACTTC
D gene: TRBD1
CDR3 length: 15
J gene: TRBJ2-7
V gene: TRBV29-1
clone size: -

CDR3 protein: CASSHTGDSEAFF
CDR3 DNA: TGTGCCAGCAGCCATACAGGGGACTCTGAAGCTTTCTTT
D gene: TRBD1
CDR3 length: 13
J gene: TRBJ1-1
V gene: TRBV13
clone size: -

CDR3 protein: CASSSVQGGNEQYF
CDR3 DNA: TGTGCCAGCAGTTCTGTTCAAGGGGGAAACGAGCAGTACTTC
D gene: -
CDR3 length: 14
J gene: TRBJ2-7
V gene: TRBV28
clone size: -

CDR3 protein: CASSLVEQGGSYEQYF
CDR3 DNA: TGCGCCAGCAGCTTGGTAGAACAGGGCGGATCCTACGAGCAGTACTTC
D gene: -
CDR3 length: 16
J gene: TRBJ2-7
V gene: TRBV5-1
clone size: -

CDR3 protein: CASNDREEEGTGELFF
CDR3 DNA: TGTGCCAGCAATGACAGGGAGGAGGAGGGCACCGGGGAGCTGTTTTTT
D gene: -
CDR3 length: 16
J gene: TRBJ2-2
V gene: TRBV6-1
clone size: -

CDR3 protein: CAISELDREVGQETQYF
CDR3 DNA: TGTGCCATCAGTGAACTCGACAGGGAGGTTGGGCAAGAGACCCAGTACTTC
D gene: -
CDR3 length: 17
J gene: TRBJ2-5
V gene: TRBV10-3
clone size: -

CDR3 protein: CASSTQLGGPETQYF
CDR3 DNA: TGTGCCAGCAGTACACAACTGGGGGGCCCGGAGACCCAGTACTTC
D gene: -
CDR3 length: 15
J gene: TRBJ2-5
V gene: TRBV28
clone size: -

CDR3 protein: CASSLSQGISYNEQFF
CDR3 DNA: TGTGCCAGCAGTTTATCACAGGGGATATCCTACAATGAGCAGTTCTTC
D gene: TRBD1
CDR3 length: 16
J gene: TRBJ2-1
V gene: TRBV6-5
clone size: -